The T cell receptor beta chain described here comes from a study of T-cell memory formation after mild COVID-19 (dated by TCRdb to about 2021). Study-wide context: TCR sequence clusters from the two donors were found to be largely donor specific. The cohort comprised two young, previously healthy adult volunteers, one female and one male. In a couple of donors, T-cell clones that expanded and contracted after mild COVID-19 were tracked by sequencing TCRalpha and TCRbeta repertoires over time. The study at large found these results: From day 15 to 85, contracting clones showed balanced CD4/CD8 phenotypes, whereas a second wave of clones that expanded from day 15 to 37 leaned towards CD4+. Some responding clones were detected in pre-infection memory, suggesting pre-existing cross-reactive memory T cells joined the SARS-CoV-2 response. The study covered only a couple of mild cases, and larger cohorts including severe cases with pre-infection samples were considered necessary. Contracting CD4+ clones turned up mainly in the CM and EM memory subsets, whereas EMRA was where CD8+ clones were enriched. The second-wave clones that peaked on day 37 were not confirmed to be SARS-CoV-2 specific.

Per the germline V gene, KGHDR is the CDR1 and SFDVKD is the CDR2. V and J are trimmed by 2 bases and 2 bases, and the gene matches miss 1 base of the junction. Including cysteine and phenylalanine, the CDR3 has 15 amino acids. The entry retains the CDR3 DNA only, 45 bases that are in frame from base 1. This clonotype was observed a handful of times. The target of this receptor is not known. One base away there is no much larger clone; base qualities are not given. Sequenced on an Illumina NovaSeq 6000. TCRalpha and TCRbeta cDNA libraries were constructed by 5'RACE with constant-segment primers, with sample barcodes and unique molecular identifiers being introduced. Trizol reagent was used to extract RNA from every sample. The libraries were amplified in two PCR steps, and the second step added a second sample barcode and Illumina TruSeq adapters. Libraries were sequenced on an Illumina NovaSeq with 2 x 150 bp paired-end reads. As for the original processing: The reads were demultiplexed and collapsed into UMI-guided consensus sequences using migec v1.2.7. With mixcr v2.1.11, UMI consensuses were aligned to TRA and TRB V and J templates and assembled into clonotypes. Clonotypes were classified as expanded or contracted when called significant by both edgeR and NoisET, with noise models trained on biological replicates. For edgeR calls, the cutoffs were a false discovery rate-adjusted p below 0.01 and a log2 fold-change threshold of 1. As an exploratory analysis of dynamics, max-normalized trajectories of the 1000 most abundant clonotypes were examined with PCA combined with hierarchical clustering. Separately sequenced CD4+ and CD8+ repertoires were used to assign the CD4 or CD8 phenotype of responding clones. The public reads were quality trimmed at Q25 with fastp and then assembled into clones with MiXCR by TCRdb, keeping productive beta chains. Rows with one shared CDR3 protein collapse into an entry with the most common genes and DNA. These V and J calls are TCRdb output, not the study's own analysis. In all, the sample holds 130,000 to 150,000 distinct CDR3 sequences, and 15% to 20% of those were seen once. Of the sample, 2% to 2.5% is held by the ten largest clones.

Ficoll-Paque density gradient centrifugation was the method used to isolate PBMCs. The V gene is TRBV24-1 and the J gene is TRBJ2-7; a stretch of 11 junction bases matches TRBD1. This receptor was obtained from an adult woman who had mild COVID-19 (a few samples of this study predate the infection). The sample titles of this study are shuffled in the database, so cell type and time point are left out; the donor was told from shared clones. Input material: PBMCs or a T cell subset sorted from them (not recorded which). The CDR3 protein sequence reads: CATSDSGQGAYEQYF. The DNA reads as follows: TGTGCCACCAGTGATTCGGGACAGGGGGCCTACGAGCAGTACTTC.